Listed below are T cell receptor beta chains from one sample, sequenced in a study of identical twins. MiXCR, applied by TCRdb to the 5' RACE reads, yields one record per CDR3 protein. The sample holds approximately 470,000 distinct CDR3 sequences, approximately 15% seen once. These records were also assigned to another study, of yellow fever vaccine responses in identical twins.

Material for sequencing was CD4+ T cells sorted from blood. All receptors come from a woman aged 18-29 years in good health. Each CDR3 is given with its conserved first and last residue. The order of the fields is V gene, D gene, J gene, clone size, CDR3 DNA, CDR3 protein. A D gene is named only where the DNA matches it firmly. Rows give clone size only sometimes, using once, few, many, or a class for an expanded clone.

TRBV12-3/TRBV12-4	-	TRBJ1-4	-	TGTGCCAGCAGTTTACCCACAGGCTTAACTAATGAAAAACTGTTTTTT	CASSLPTGLTNEKLFF
TRBV2	-	TRBJ2-3	few	TGTGCCAGCAGTGAATACCCCCCGATAGGCACAGATACGCAGTATTTT	CASSEYPPIGTDTQYF
TRBV5-5	TRBD2	TRBJ2-1	few	TGTGCCAGCACCCCACGGGTAGCGGGAGAGGATGAGCAGTTCTTC	CASTPRVAGEDEQFF
TRBV5-1	TRBD1	TRBJ1-4	few	TGCGCCAGCAGCCCGGGGGGACAGGGTAATGAAAAACTGTTTTTT	CASSPGGQGNEKLFF
TRBV7-9	TRBD1	TRBJ1-1	few	TGTGCCAGCAGCCACGGGGACAGGCTGAACACTGAAGCTTTCTTT	CASSHGDRLNTEAFF
TRBV3-1	TRBD2	TRBJ2-7	few	TGTGCCAGCAGCCGCGCAGGGACTAGCGGGAGATACGAGCAGTACTTC	CASSRAGTSGRYEQYF
TRBV5-1	TRBD1	TRBJ2-1	-	TGCGCCAGCAGCCCGACACCGGGACAGAGTAACAATGAGCAGTTCTTC	CASSPTPGQSNNEQFF
TRBV5-1	TRBD2	TRBJ2-5	-	TGCGCCAGCAGCTACCTAGCGGGTGTACAAGAGACCCAGTACTTC	CASSYLAGVQETQYF
TRBV19	-	TRBJ2-1	-	TGTGCCAGTAGTAGCGTTGAGCAGTTCTTC	CASSSVEQFF
TRBV11-2	-	TRBJ2-3	few	TGTGCCAGCAGCTTAGATACATTTGCTCCGTCGGGCACAGATACGCAGTATTTT	CASSLDTFAPSGTDTQYF
TRBV20-1	TRBD2	TRBJ2-7	few	TGCAGTGCCAGACCGACTAGCGGGAGTATCTACGAGCAGTACTTC	CSARPTSGSIYEQYF
TRBV7-2	TRBD1	TRBJ1-1	-	TGTGCCAGCAACAGGGGTTCTACCGCTTTCTTT	CASNRGSTAFF
TRBV11-2	TRBD2	TRBJ2-7	-	TGTGCCAGCAGCTTAGCCGGGACTAGCGGAAGCGAGCAGTACTTC	CASSLAGTSGSEQYF
TRBV29-1	-	TRBJ2-5	many	TGCAGCGTTGAAACGGTCGCGGGAGAGACCCAGTACTTC	CSVETVAGETQYF
TRBV19	TRBD2	TRBJ2-1	-	TGTGCCAGTAGTATTGGTAGCGGGACCTACAATGAGCAGTTCTTC	CASSIGSGTYNEQFF
TRBV6-5	TRBD2	TRBJ2-1	-	TGTGCCAGCAGTTACTCGATGGGGACTAACTCCTACAATGAGCAGTTCTTC	CASSYSMGTNSYNEQFF
TRBV21-1	-	TRBJ2-5	-	TGTGCCAGCAGCAAAGCACGACGGAACCAAGAGACCCAGTACTTC	CASSKARRNQETQYF
TRBV6-2/TRBV6-3	TRBD2	TRBJ2-1	-	TGTGCCAGCGGGAGGGCAACGGAGCAGTTCTTC	CASGRATEQFF
TRBV4-3	-	TRBJ2-2	-	TGCGCCAGCAGCCAGAGGGGTCGATCGAACACCGGGGAGCTGTTTTTT	CASSQRGRSNTGELFF
TRBV27	-	TRBJ1-1	-	TGTGCCAGCAGCGGTCTATCGGGAGGTGAAGCTTTCTTT	CASSGLSGGEAFF
TRBV2	-	TRBJ2-3	-	TGTGCCAGCAGAAAGGCGGCAGATACGCAGTATTTT	CASRKAADTQYF
TRBV28	TRBD2	TRBJ2-5	-	TGTGCCACCAGCAGACTAGCGGGAGGAGAGACCCAGTACTTC	CATSRLAGGETQYF
TRBV11-1	TRBD1	TRBJ1-5	-	TGTGCCAGCAGCCTCAATCCCGGGACAGGGGGCCTGCGCAATCAGCCCCAGCATTTT	CASSLNPGTGGLRNQPQHF
TRBV28	-	TRBJ2-2	few	TGTGCCAGCAGAAGCTTTCCCGGGGAGCTGTTTTTT	CASRSFPGELFF
TRBV9	-	TRBJ2-5	-	TGTGCCAGCAGCTCCAATGGGGCAGAGACCCAGTACTTC	CASSSNGAETQYF
TRBV9	-	TRBJ2-4	few	TGTGCCAGCAGCGTAGAGGAGGGAAACATTCAGTACTTC	CASSVEEGNIQYF
TRBV3-1	-	TRBJ2-5	-	TGTGCCAGCAGCCAAGGAGGGGGGGCGACCCCTTCAGAGACCCAGTACTTC	CASSQGGGATPSETQYF
TRBV25-1	TRBD2	TRBJ2-5	-	TGTGCCACCCTGGGGCCAAGCGGGAGGATAATCAAAGAGACCCAGTACTTC	CATLGPSGRIIKETQYF
TRBV2	TRBD2	TRBJ2-5	-	TGTGCCAGCAGTAAAAGACTAGCGGGAGAGACCCAGTACTTC	CASSKRLAGETQYF
TRBV6-5	-	TRBJ1-1	few	TGTGCCAGCAGTTACCTTTCAGTGAACACTGAAGCTTTCTTT	CASSYLSVNTEAFF
TRBV6-5	-	TRBJ1-3	many	TGTGCCAGCAGTTACGGCGTTGCGGGTGGAAACACCATATATTTT	CASSYGVAGGNTIYF
TRBV10-3	TRBD1	TRBJ2-7	few	TGTGCCATTGGACAGGACTTGAACGAGCAGTACTTC	CAIGQDLNEQYF
TRBV20-1	-	TRBJ1-2	-	TGCAGTGCTAGAGAAGGTCGGACAACTCCCTATGGCTACACCTTC	CSAREGRTTPYGYTF
TRBV5-1	-	TRBJ2-3	many	TGCGCCAGCAGATGGGAACCGGAGGGTACGCAGTATTTT	CASRWEPEGTQYF
TRBV28	TRBD1	TRBJ2-2	few	TGTGCCAGCACCTTATCCGGACAGGGGGCTTACGGGGAGCTGTTTTTT	CASTLSGQGAYGELFF
TRBV10-3	TRBD1	TRBJ1-1	-	TGTGCCATCAGACCTACGGACAGGCCAGGAACTGAAGCTTTCTTT	CAIRPTDRPGTEAFF
TRBV11-1	TRBD1	TRBJ1-5	few	TGTGCCAGCAGCCACGTTGGTCAGGGCCAGGGGGCATATCGGAGCAATCAGCCCCAGCATTTT	CASSHVGQGQGAYRSNQPQHF